This T cell receptor beta chain was identified during a study of cytomegalovirus exposure and HLA in healthy donors. Primers: 60 Vbeta forward and 13 Jbeta reverse. Clones were sequenced by immunoSEQ multiplex PCR, and TCRdb holds only the in-frame ones, with some missing. The data show more than 85,000 clones, with 69% seen just once and under 4% held by the top ten. Germline-derived CDR1 and CDR2 are DFQATT and SNEGSKA (reference sequence). The CDR3 is made up of 11 amino acids. V lost 2 bases and J lost 7, with 8 bases in between. The origin of this receptor is a man aged 25-45 years in good health and CMV-seronegative. The source material was PBMCs. The rearrangement links TRBV20-1 to TRBJ1-2; D remains unclear. For the CDR3, the DNA is TGCAGTGCTAGAAACAATCTTGGCTACACCTTC. It specifies CSARNNLGYTF.